This TCR beta chain comes out of a study of T cell repertoires in cytomegalovirus infection. TCRdb called the reads again in MiXCR, with one record for every CDR3 protein. The data show roughly 500,000 distinct CDR3 sequences, approximately 42% seen once. Trimming left V 0 bases short and J 1 base short, with 4 bases between. CDR1 and CDR2 from the germline V gene are DFQATT and SNEGSKA (reference sequence). CDR3 length equals 14 residues. A remark on this clonotype: Antigen unknown.

This clonotype originated in a human donor in good health (CMV status not recorded). Some clones in this sample may be carry-over from other donors' samples. This specimen was cultured PBMCs, taken from culture after CMV antigen stimulation. The chain combines TRBV20-1 with TRBJ1-6; D gene unclear. The chain's CDR3 is CSARDRSYNSPLHF. The CDR3 DNA is TGCAGTGCTAGAGATAGGTCCTATAATTCACCCCTCCACTTT.